The rows below give T cell receptor beta chains drawn from one sample of a study of T cell responses to AZD1222 COVID-19 vaccine. The repertoire was sequenced with immunoSEQ multiplex PCR; TCRdb's copy has only in-frame clones and lacks some. Counted here are about 120,000 clones, about 90% occurring once; the ten biggest clones make up around 15%. Sequencing was performed on peripheral blood, taken on day 0 of AZD1222 vaccination. These TCRs come from an adult in good health. Each CDR3 is given with its conserved first and last residue. Each record gives: V gene, D gene, J gene, CDR3 length, clone size, CDR3 DNA, CDR3 protein. The D gene is left open where the match is weak. Where a row states a size, it is once, few, many or the class of an expanded clone; other rows omit it.

V gene: TRBV19
D gene: NA
J gene: TRBJ2-1
CDR3 length: 13
clone size: NA
CDR3 DNA: TGTGCCAGTAGCAAATTGATCTACAATGAGCAGTTCTTC
CDR3 protein: CASSKLIYNEQFF

V gene: TRBV6-4
D gene: TRBD2
J gene: TRBJ2-2
CDR3 length: 15
clone size: few
CDR3 DNA: TGTGCCAGCAGTGAAGCTAGCGGGGGGCCCGGGGAGCTGTTTTTT
CDR3 protein: CASSEASGGPGELFF

V gene: TRBV7-2
D gene: NA
J gene: TRBJ2-1
CDR3 length: 14
clone size: NA
CDR3 DNA: TGTGCCAGCAGCCTTGACAGACAGTACAATGAGCAGTTCTTC
CDR3 protein: CASSLDRQYNEQFF

V gene: TRBV29-1
D gene: NA
J gene: TRBJ2-1
CDR3 length: 11
clone size: NA
CDR3 DNA: TGCAGCGTAGACAACTACAATGAGCAGTTCTTC
CDR3 protein: CSVDNYNEQFF

V gene: TRBV6-5
D gene: NA
J gene: TRBJ2-7
CDR3 length: 14
clone size: NA
CDR3 DNA: TGTGCCAGCAGTCCCTTCCTGGTCGGCGGGGAGCAGTACTTC
CDR3 protein: CASSPFLVGGEQYF

V gene: TRBV19
D gene: TRBD1
J gene: TRBJ2-7
CDR3 length: 17
clone size: NA
CDR3 DNA: TGTGCCAGTAGTATTCAATTTTCGGGACAGGCGTATTACGAGCAGTACTTC
CDR3 protein: CASSIQFSGQAYYEQYF

V gene: TRBV28
D gene: NA
J gene: TRBJ2-1
CDR3 length: 12
clone size: NA
CDR3 DNA: TGTGCCAGCATTGCGGGGCACAATGAGCAGTTCTTC
CDR3 protein: CASIAGHNEQFF

V gene: TRBV6-5
D gene: NA
J gene: TRBJ1-2
CDR3 length: 12
clone size: NA
CDR3 DNA: TGTGCCAGCAGCAGGGCCTTCTATGGCTACACCTTC
CDR3 protein: CASSRAFYGYTF

V gene: TRBV28
D gene: NA
J gene: TRBJ1-2
CDR3 length: 14
clone size: NA
CDR3 DNA: TGTGCCAGCTCCGGTCACCCTTCTAACTATGGCTACACCTTC
CDR3 protein: CASSGHPSNYGYTF

V gene: TRBV20-1
D gene: NA
J gene: TRBJ1-6
CDR3 length: 13
clone size: NA
CDR3 DNA: TGCAGTGCTAGTCTCGGTATTAATTCACCCCTCCACTTT
CDR3 protein: CSASLGINSPLHF

V gene: TRBV3-1/TRBV3-2
D gene: NA
J gene: TRBJ2-7
CDR3 length: 15
clone size: once
CDR3 DNA: TGTGCCAGCAGCCAAGCTCTCGACAGGAACTACGAGCAGTACTTC
CDR3 protein: CASSQALDRNYEQYF

V gene: TRBV6-2/TRBV6-3
D gene: NA
J gene: TRBJ2-6
CDR3 length: 20
clone size: NA
CDR3 DNA: TGTGCCAGCAGTTACTCGAACCCGGGGCGGCGGTTTTCTGGGGCCAACGTCCTGACTTTC
CDR3 protein: CASSYSNPGRRFSGANVLTF

V gene: TRBV30
D gene: TRBD1
J gene: TRBJ1-2
CDR3 length: 14
clone size: NA
CDR3 DNA: TGTGCCTGGAAGGGGGACAGGGGGCACTATGGCTACACCTTC
CDR3 protein: CAWKGDRGHYGYTF

V gene: TRBV20-1
D gene: NA
J gene: TRBJ1-5
CDR3 length: 13
clone size: NA
CDR3 DNA: TGCAGTGCTAGTTCTTGGTACAATCAGCCCCAGCATTTT
CDR3 protein: CSASSWYNQPQHF

V gene: TRBV28
D gene: NA
J gene: TRBJ1-5
CDR3 length: 14
clone size: NA
CDR3 DNA: TGTGCCAGCACCTCCGGGACACCTAATCAGCCCCAGCATTTT
CDR3 protein: CASTSGTPNQPQHF

V gene: TRBV11-3
D gene: NA
J gene: TRBJ1-3
CDR3 length: 13
clone size: NA
CDR3 DNA: TGTGCCAGCAGCGGACAAGACGGAAACACCATATATTTT
CDR3 protein: CASSGQDGNTIYF

V gene: TRBV27
D gene: NA
J gene: TRBJ2-3
CDR3 length: 12
clone size: NA
CDR3 DNA: TGTGCCAGCAGTTCTAGCGTAGATACGCAGTATTTT
CDR3 protein: CASSSSVDTQYF

V gene: TRBV6-5
D gene: TRBD1
J gene: TRBJ2-2
CDR3 length: 16
clone size: NA
CDR3 DNA: TGTGCCAGCAGTTACGAAGGGACAGGGGACACCGGGGAGCTGTTTTTT
CDR3 protein: CASSYEGTGDTGELFF